These 11 T cell receptor beta chains came from one sample sequenced in a study of T cells in localized non-small cell lung cancer. The protocol was immunoSEQ multiplex PCR, while the TCRdb copy is restricted to in-frame clones and leaves out a portion. Of about 40,000 clones listed, 88% were seen once; the top ten hold 2.7%. The specimen comprised peripheral blood, sampled before any cancer treatment. These receptor sequences come from a woman between 40 and 69 years old with stage I lung adenocarcinoma.

The chain is built from TRBV9 and TRBJ1-5; D uncertain. Trimming stripped 0 bases from V and 3 bases from J, with 10 bases between. This CDR3 region has 15 residues. Germline CDR1 is SGDLS and CDR2 is YYNGEE. The CDR3 reads CASSVAAVDNQPQHF. The CDR3, as DNA: TGTGCCAGCAGCGTAGCTGCGGTTGACAATCAGCCCCAGCATTTT.

This rearrangement joins TRBV19 to TRBJ1-5; D gene uncertain. Trimming removed 1 base at V and 7 bases at J, with 11 bases between. This CDR3 region has 14 residues. The germline V gene has CDR1 LNHDA and CDR2 SQIVND (reference sequence). DNA for the CDR3: TGTGCCAGTAGTATAGGTGGACGATACCAGCCCCAGCATTTT. This gives the protein CASSIGGRYQPQHF.

The chain employs TRBV28 and TRBJ1-2; D remains unclear. The length of the CDR3 is 13 residues. Trimming took off 7 bases at V and 4 bases at J, with 13 bases between the two ends. The germline CDR1 and CDR2 sequences are MDHEN and SYDVKM. The CDR3, as DNA: TGTGCCAGCACCCGCGGGTCAGGCTATGGCTACACCTTC. It specifies CASTRGSGYGYTF.

The CDR3 reads CASSKAPTGTSGMIDTGELFF. In DNA form, the CDR3 reads TGTGCCAGCAGCAAAGCGCCTACCGGGACTAGCGGGATGATCGACACCGGGGAGCTGTTTTTT. The chain recombines TRBV21-1 with TRBJ2-2; no check of the table's D call, TRBD2, against the DNA was made. TRBV21-1 counts as a pseudogene. The CDR3 is made up of 21 amino acids.

The V gene is TRBV7-9, the J gene TRBJ1-4; TRBD1 aligns across 8 bases. V shed 3 bases and J 7 bases; nucleotides not matched to a gene: 4. Germline lookup yields CDR1 SEHNR and CDR2 FQNEAQ (reference sequence). The CDR3 has 14 amino acids. The CDR3 DNA is TGTGCCAGCAGCTTTGGGCAGGGGGCTGAAAAACTGTTTTTT. Its protein is CASSFGQGAEKLFF.

The gene calls are TRBV5-1 and TRBJ2-7, with a weak D call TRBD2 (7 bases). Trimming removed 4 bases at V and 5 bases at J, with 16 bases between. The CDR3 is 14 residues long. CDR1 and CDR2 (germline): SGHRS, YFSETQ. CDR3 protein: CASSLGQLADEQYF. The CDR3 bases are TGCGCCAGCAGCCTAGGACAGCTAGCGGACGAGCAGTACTTC.

The chain recombines TRBV6-1 with TRBJ2-3; 11 bases map to TRBD2. The CDR3 covers 15 residues. Germline CDR1 MNHNS, CDR2 SASEGT. The junction had 5 bases not matched to a gene; V was cut back by 7 bases and J by 2 bases. This CDR3 is CASTQTSGVTDTQYF. Written as DNA, the CDR3 is TGTGCCAGCACCCAGACTAGCGGGGTCACAGATACGCAGTATTTT.

V gene TRBV18 combines with J gene TRBJ1-5; D may be TRBD1 (5 bases). V dropped 4 bases and J dropped 0 bases, with 10 bases sitting between them. This CDR3 has 15 residues. Germline values: CDR1 KGHSH, CDR2 LQKENI. In nucleotides, the CDR3 is TGTGCCAGCTCACTGGGGCAGGGTAGCAATCAGCCCCAGCATTTT. Protein: CASSLGQGSNQPQHF.

The rearrangement links TRBV7-3 to TRBJ2-1; 7 bases align to TRBD2. Germline CDR1 is SGHTA and CDR2 is FQGTGA. V trimming: 5 bases; J trimming: 8 bases; junction bases outside the gene matches: 9. The CDR3 runs 14 residues. CDR3 bases: TGTGCCAGCAGCGTAGGACTAGAAAGTCATGAGCAGTTCTTC. Its protein product is CASSVGLESHEQFF. The variable domain in full, with the rest retrieved from reference TRBV7-3 and TRBJ2-1, is GAGVSQTPSNKVTEKGKYVELRCDPISGHTALYWYRQSLGQGPEFLIYFQGTGAADDSGLPNDRFFAVRPEGSVSTLKIQRTERGDSAVYLCASSVGLESHEQFFGPGTRLTVL.

This clone was seen just once. The chain joins TRBV10-3 to TRBJ2-1, with TRBD2 matching 10 bases. V shed 2 bases, J shed 7 bases, and the junction held 5 bases outside the gene matches. The CDR3 runs 15 residues. CDR1 is ENHRY, CDR2 SYGVKD, per germline. The CDR3, as DNA: TGTGCCATCAGTGAGACTAGCGGGACGGTAAATGAGCAGTTCTTC. This gives the protein CAISETSGTVNEQFF.

The chain couples TRBV28 to TRBJ1-5, with 7 bases aligning to TRBD1. V lost 6 bases to trimming and J lost 6 bases; unmatched junction nucleotides: 14. The V gene's germline CDR1 is MDHEN and CDR2 SYDVKM. This CDR3 spans 16 amino acids. The CDR3 DNA is TGTGCCAGCAGGTCCCGGGACCCAGGGGGATCTCAGCCCCAGCATTTT. Protein sequence: CASRSRDPGGSQPQHF.